A single sample is the source of the 2 T cell receptor beta chains below, sequenced in a study of CD8 T cells in ankylosing spondylitis (dated by TCRdb to the late 2010s). To prepare the library, 5' RACE was applied. Sequencing was performed on an Illumina HiSeq 2500. Clones were called with MiXCR by TCRdb after fastp trimmed the public reads at Q25, and only in-frame beta chains were retained. Duplicate CDR3 protein sequences are folded into a single record with the most common DNA and genes. Present in this sample are around 220,000 distinct CDR3 sequences, about 10% of which were seen just once. Jointly, the top ten make up roughly a fifth of the sample. The sample comprised blood, either unsorted or a sorted T cell fraction (not recorded which). All receptors come from a male donor with ankylosing spondylitis or in good health (not recorded which).

This chain uses TRBV11-2 with TRBJ2-4; 11 nucleotides agree with TRBD2. Unmatched junction bases numbered 2, after V lost 5 bases and J lost 2 bases. Germline V gene lookup returns CDR1 SGHAT and CDR2 FQNNGV. The CDR3 consists of 15 residues. CDR3 bases: TGTGCCAGCAGCCTAGCGGGGGGCACCAAAAACATTCAGTACTTC. Translating gives CASSLAGGTKNIQYF.

This clonotype was observed a few times. The gene calls are TRBV3-1 and TRBJ2-3; 9 nucleotides match TRBD2. CDR3 size: 18 residues. Germline lookup yields CDR1 LGHDT and CDR2 YNNKEL (reference sequence). Trimming cost V 4 bases and J 6 bases; bases outside gene matches: 17. CDR3 region: CASSPYGSGGAEADTQYF. In DNA, the CDR3 is TGTGCCAGCAGCCCCTACGGTAGCGGGGGCGCGGAGGCGGATACGCAGTATTTT.